Presented here are 19 T cell receptor beta chains from one specimen sequenced in a study of blood T cell repertoires in COVID-19 (dated by TCRdb to the early 2020s). Library generation was performed with the immunoSEQ multiplex PCR assay. Not all clones reach the TCRdb copy of this immuneACCESS table, which keeps in-frame sequences only. Checked studies attribute under half of the gap to unresolved V genes and leave the rest unexplained. In this sample the table shows fewer than 65,000 clones, 65% to 80% of which occur a single time. Of the sample, roughly 27% falls within the top ten clones. Sequencing was performed on peripheral blood. The receptors originated from a man between 65 and 85 years old with acute or convalescent COVID-19.

V usage is TRBV5-4 and J usage is TRBJ2-3; D is ambiguous. Germline V gene sequence: CDR1 SGHNT, CDR2 YYREEE (reference sequence). The V and J ends lost 1 base and 4 bases respectively, with 4 bases between them. The CDR3 runs 12 residues. The DNA for the CDR3 is TGTGCCAGCAGCTTGATCGCAGATACGCAGTATTTT. Protein: CASSLIADTQYF.

This chain links TRBV19 with TRBJ1-1; the D is unclear. In germline, CDR1 is LNHDA, CDR2 SQIVND (reference sequence). Trimming stripped 2 bases from V and 1 base from J, with 14 bases between. The CDR3 consists of 16 residues. CDR3 in amino acids: CASSISLGLTNTEAFF. In DNA form, the CDR3 reads TGTGCCAGTAGTATATCATTAGGACTGACGAACACTGAAGCTTTCTTT.

V is TRBV7-9 and J is TRBJ1-4, with 7 bases fitting TRBD1. The CDR3 is 16 residues long. Trimming cost V 5 bases and J 6 bases; bases outside gene matches: 12. Germline values: CDR1 SEHNR, CDR2 FQNEAQ (reference sequence). The CDR3, as DNA: TGTGCCAGCAGCGCAATACAGGGGATTGGTGATGAAAAACTGTTTTTT. This codes for CASSAIQGIGDEKLFF.

The chain couples TRBV29-1 to TRBJ1-1, with a possible D match to TRBD1 (5 bases). There are 15 residues in the CDR3. V was clipped by 6 bases and J by 5 bases, with 22 bases between them. Germline-derived CDR1 and CDR2 are SQVTM and ANQGSEA. The CDR3 DNA sequence: TGCAGCGTGCCCTCAACACGGGGGGTTGAAACTGAAGCTTTCTTT. Its translation is CSVPSTRGVETEAFF.

The CDR3 DNA follows: TGTGCCAGCGGGGCGGGAGATCTTGCAGATACGCAGTATTTT. It is translated as CASGAGDLADTQYF. The rearrangement joins TRBV9 to TRBJ2-3, with TRBD2 matching 7 bases. Germline loops: CDR1 SGDLS, CDR2 YYNGEE. This CDR3 comprises 14 residues. V lost 7 bases and J lost 4; bases outside the gene matches: 9.

The chain combines TRBV3-1 (or the pseudogene TRBV3-2) with TRBJ2-7; TRBD2 agrees at 7 bases. The germline V gene encodes CDR1 LGHDT and CDR2 YNNKEL (reference sequence). This CDR3 has 15 residues. Germline trimming cut 4 bases from V and 2 bases from J; bases unmatched to any gene: 8. The CDR3 loop is CASSLGIAGTYEQYF. The DNA for the CDR3 is TGTGCCAGCAGCCTCGGAATAGCGGGTACCTACGAGCAGTACTTC.

CDR3 nucleotide sequence: TGCGCCAGCAGCCGGGACAGGGTAAGCGAGCAGTACTTC. This sequence encodes CASSRDRVSEQYF. This chain links TRBV4-1 with TRBJ2-7; 9 bases are shared with TRBD1. V was pared by 4 bases and J by 6 bases, with 4 bases of the junction left unmatched. The germline gives CDR1 MGHRA, CDR2 YSYEKL. This CDR3 comprises 13 residues.

The J gene is TRBJ1-2, the V gene TRBV19; 7 bases fit TRBD1. The CDR3 extends over 14 amino acids. Germline V gene lookup returns CDR1 LNHDA and CDR2 SQIVND (reference sequence). V shed 4 bases, J shed 13 bases, and the junction held 15 bases outside the gene matches. Here the CDR3 DNA reads TGTGCCAGTAGTACCCCGGGACTTAGCCGGGACAGCACCTTC. Encoded protein: CASSTPGLSRDSTF.

The chain joins TRBV28 to TRBJ1-5, with D possibly TRBD1 on 5 matching bases. The CDR3 is 14 residues long. CDR1 is MDHEN, CDR2 SYDVKM, per germline. V was clipped by 6 bases and J by 6 bases, with 15 bases between them. The CDR3 nucleotides read TGTGCCAGCAGACCCCCGGGAGGGGCTCAGCCCCAGCATTTT. Translating gives CASRPPGGAQPQHF.

The chain joins TRBV18 to TRBJ1-5; 7 bases map to TRBD1. V was pared by 3 bases and J by 5 bases, with 7 bases of the junction left unmatched. This CDR3 spans 15 amino acids. Looked up from germline, CDR1 is KGHSH and CDR2 is LQKENI. The CDR3, as DNA: TGTGCCAGCTCACCGGAGGGGGCGGTTTATCAGCCCCAGCATTTT. It codes for CASSPEGAVYQPQHF.

This chain uses TRBV3-1 (or the pseudogene TRBV3-2) with TRBJ2-7, with TRBD1 matching over 8 bases. V lost 4 bases and J lost 6; bases outside the gene matches: 11. CDR3 length equals 15 residues. The germline gives CDR1 LGHDT, CDR2 YNNKEL (reference sequence). CDR3 residues: CASSPSGGQGAEQYF. In DNA form, the CDR3 reads TGTGCCAGCAGCCCCTCCGGCGGACAGGGTGCCGAGCAGTACTTC.

Comments on this clone: The junction departs from germline at one end; a sequencing error may be responsible. The V call is TRBV4-1, the J call TRBJ2-3; 14 positions agree with TRBD2. The CDR3 has 17 amino acids. CDR1 is MGHRA and CDR2 is YSYEKL in the germline V gene. The CDR3 nucleotides are TGCGCCAGCAGCCAGGACCCTTGGACTAGCGGGAGGACTCCGGGCCATTTT. It is translated as CASSQDPWTSGRTPGHF.

The chain recombines TRBV24-1 with TRBJ2-2; possible D gene TRBD1, 5 bases. The V end lost 4 bases, the J end lost 4 bases, and 9 bases lay between the germline ends. The CDR3 spans 14 residues. Looked up from germline, CDR1 is KGHDR and CDR2 is SFDVKD. The CDR3 reads CATSETTGTGELFF. The CDR3 DNA reads TGTGCCACCAGTGAGACCACAGGCACCGGGGAGCTGTTTTTT.

This chain joins TRBV11-2 and TRBJ1-5, with 9 bases fitting TRBD1. J gave up 6 bases and V 2 bases, and 8 bases lay outside the gene matches. The CDR3 length is 16 residues. Germline V gene sequence: CDR1 SGHAT, CDR2 FQNNGV. CDR3 region: CASSLLGTGGGQPQHF. The CDR3 DNA reads as TGTGCCAGCAGCTTATTAGGTACAGGGGGCGGTCAGCCCCAGCATTTT.

The chain employs TRBV27 and TRBJ2-3, with 9 bases aligning to TRBD2. The CDR3 spans 13 residues. The J segment lost 9 bases and the V segment lost 2 bases, leaving 3 bases of the junction unmatched. Germline CDR1 and CDR2: MNHEY and SMNVEV (reference sequence). CDR3 amino acids: CASSLGGLATQYF. In DNA, the CDR3 is TGTGCCAGCAGTTTAGGTGGACTAGCGACGCAGTATTTT.

The chain uses TRBV6-4 and TRBJ2-2; a possible D gene is TRBD2 (5 bases). The V gene lost 3 bases and the J gene lost 1 base, with 6 bases spanning the gap. CDR1 MRHNA and CDR2 SNTAGT come from the germline V gene. The length of the CDR3 is 14 residues. Written as DNA, the CDR3 is TGTGCCAGCAGTGAAGGACTGAACACCGGGGAGCTGTTTTTT. Protein product: CASSEGLNTGELFF.

This clone was recorded a few times. This sample also contains other DNA sequences that code for the same CDR3. V is TRBV18 and J is TRBJ1-4; TRBD1 agrees at 9 bases. CDR1 is KGHSH, CDR2 LQKENI, per germline. V shed 3 bases and J 8 bases; nucleotides not matched to a gene: 4. The CDR3 runs 14 residues. The CDR3 loop reads CASSPGQGREKLFF. As DNA, the CDR3 is TGTGCCAGCTCACCCGGACAGGGGAGGGAAAAACTGTTTTTT.

The chain recombines TRBV7-9 with TRBJ2-1; D remains ambiguous. The V end lost 6 bases, the J end lost 8 bases, and 11 bases lay between the germline ends. This CDR3 comprises 12 residues. CDR1 is SEHNR and CDR2 is FQNEAQ in the germline V gene (reference sequence). The CDR3 DNA follows: TGTGCCAGCAGTCAACTCGTGGATGAGCAGTTCTTC. The encoded protein is CASSQLVDEQFF.

This clone was seen just once. The chain recombines TRBV29-1 with TRBJ2-5; 12 bases are shared with TRBD2. V shed 6 bases, J shed 0 bases, and the junction held 5 bases outside the gene matches. Per germline, CDR1 SQVTM and CDR2 ANQGSEA. The CDR3 loop spans 15 amino acids. The CDR3 bases are TGCAGCGTCGCCCGACTAGCGGGGGACCAAGAGACCCAGTACTTC. Protein sequence: CSVARLAGDQETQYF.